The next 22 T cell receptor beta chains were all read from a single sample in a study of blood T cell repertoires in COVID-19. The assay was immunoSEQ multiplex PCR, and TCRdb's table has in-frame clones only and misses some. In the table there are fewer than 500,000 clones, about four fifths of which are singletons. What was sequenced was peripheral blood. Every receptor here comes from a human donor with acute or convalescent COVID-19. The donor label of this sample is uncertain.

The chain links TRBV7-9 to TRBJ1-6, with a weak D call TRBD1 (5 bases). The V end was cut by 10 bases, the J end by 0 bases, with 13 bases between. The CDR3 extends over 15 amino acids. CDR1 and CDR2 (germline): SEHNR, FQNEAQ (reference sequence). The CDR3 loop reads CATSPGNSYNSPLHF. The CDR3 DNA is TGTGCCACATCCCCAGGGAACTCCTATAATTCACCCCTCCACTTT.

The chain employs TRBV10-1 and TRBJ1-5, with D possibly being TRBD1 (5 bases). Trimming took off 9 bases at V and 1 base at J, with 10 bases between the two ends. This CDR3 comprises 13 residues. From germline, CDR1 is WNHNN and CDR2 SYGVQD (reference sequence). The CDR3 is CARVGGSNQPQHF. DNA for the CDR3: TGCGCCAGGGTGGGGGGGAGCAATCAGCCCCAGCATTTT.

The rearrangement joins TRBV9 to TRBJ1-6; possible D gene TRBD1, 5 bases. CDR3 size: 16 residues. Looked up from germline, CDR1 is SGDLS and CDR2 is YYNGEE. V lost 3 bases and J lost 4, with 14 bases in between. Written as DNA, the CDR3 is TGTGCCAGCAGCGCGCCAGGGCCTCTATATAATTCACCCCTCCACTTT. The encoded protein is CASSAPGPLYNSPLHF.

The genes are TRBV10-3 and TRBJ1-5; D remains ambiguous. The V and J ends lost 0 bases and 0 bases respectively, with 12 bases between them. Germline-derived CDR1 and CDR2 are ENHRY and SYGVKD. CDR3 length: 17 amino acids. The CDR3 spells CAISESFPGDSNQPQHF. In DNA, the CDR3 is TGTGCCATCAGTGAGTCGTTTCCAGGTGATAGCAATCAGCCCCAGCATTTT.

The chain is built from TRBV27 and TRBJ2-1; 8 nucleotides agree with TRBD1. The V gene end was trimmed by 7 bases and the J gene end by 4 bases; junction bases not matched to a gene: 9. CDR3 length: 15 residues. Germline V lookup: CDR1 MNHEY, CDR2 SMNVEV (reference sequence). CDR3 residues: CASKGWDRLYNEQFF. CDR3 sequence (DNA): TGTGCCAGCAAAGGATGGGACAGGCTATACAATGAGCAGTTCTTC.

J is TRBJ1-1 and V is TRBV19; TRBD1 matches at 7 bases. The CDR3 contains 14 residues. The germline CDR1 and CDR2 sequences are LNHDA and SQIVND (reference sequence). J gave up 4 bases and V 4 bases, and 6 bases lay outside the gene matches. Written as DNA, the CDR3 is TGTGCCAGTAGTAACCCACAGGGGACCACTGAAGCTTTCTTT. Translated: CASSNPQGTTEAFF.

The chain carries TRBV3-1 (or the pseudogene TRBV3-2) and TRBJ1-6, with D unresolved. The V gene lost 4 bases and the J gene lost 10 bases, with 8 bases spanning the gap. There are 12 residues in the CDR3. Germline values: CDR1 LGHDT, CDR2 YNNKEL (reference sequence). CDR3 residues: CASSRTTSPLHF. CDR3 DNA sequence: TGTGCCAGCAGCCGCACAACCTCACCCCTCCACTTT.

The chain couples TRBV5-1 to TRBJ1-1; D remains ambiguous. The CDR3 extends over 13 amino acids. Germline values: CDR1 SGHRS, CDR2 YFSETQ. The V and J ends lost 0 bases and 7 bases respectively, with 10 bases between them. In nucleotides, the CDR3 is TGCGCCAGCAGCTTGGGAGGCGAACTTGAAGCTTTCTTT. Residues: CASSLGGELEAFF.

This chain joins TRBV5-4 and TRBJ1-2; D gene uncertain. CDR3 length equals 13 residues. V was shortened by 0 bases and J by 4 bases, with 7 bases between the two germline ends. Germline V lookup: CDR1 SGHNT, CDR2 YYREEE (reference sequence). CDR3 protein: CASSLGWLYGYTF. As DNA, the CDR3 is TGTGCCAGCAGCTTGGGGTGGCTCTATGGCTACACCTTC.

The J gene is TRBJ1-5, the V gene TRBV6-1; tentative D call: TRBD1 (5 bases). The CDR3 contains 14 residues. In germline, CDR1 is MNHNS, CDR2 SASEGT. V was cut by 2 bases and J by 13 bases, with 18 bases left in between. The CDR3 bases are TGTGCCAGCAGTGAACCGGGACTAATACATTCGCAGCATTTT. This sequence encodes CASSEPGLIHSQHF.

This chain connects TRBV2 to TRBJ2-2; 7 bases align to TRBD1. V was clipped by 3 bases and J by 4 bases; unmatched bases: 17. The CDR3 is 19 amino acids. The germline V gene has CDR1 SNHLY and CDR2 FYNNEI. The CDR3 region has the DNA TGTGCCAGCAGTGATCCTGACAGGGTCGCCCTCCCGGCCACCGGGGAGCTGTTTTTT. Translation gives CASSDPDRVALPATGELFF.

This clone was seen only once. V gene TRBV28 combines with J gene TRBJ1-3; D not resolved. Germline values: CDR1 MDHEN, CDR2 SYDVKM. Trimming cost V 6 bases and J 8 bases, with 11 bases left between them. CDR3 length: 12 amino acids. CDR3 nucleotide sequence: TGTGCCAGCAGGAATTCTCTAGACACCATATATTTT. This translates into CASRNSLDTIYF.

The CDR3 DNA sequence: TGTGCCAGCAGCCCAGACAGGGGGCGCGCCGAAAAACTGTTTTTT. This gives the protein CASSPDRGRAEKLFF. V and J are TRBV5-5 and TRBJ1-4; 10 bases are shared with TRBD1. Trimming took 4 bases from V and 8 from J; bases not matched to a gene: 8. The length of the CDR3 is 15 residues. The V gene's germline CDR1 is SGHKS and CDR2 YYEKEE (reference sequence). Based on the CDR3 plus reference TRBV5-5 and TRBJ1-4, the full variable domain is DAGVTQSPTHLIKTRGQQVTLRCSPISGHKSVSWYQQVLGQGPQFIFQYYEKEERGRGNFPDRFSARQFPNYSSELNVNALLLGDSALYLCASSPDRGRAEKLFFGSGTQLSVL.

In its sample, this clone was seen once. The chain joins TRBV2 to TRBJ1-4; 8 nucleotides align to TRBD1. Germline V gene sequence: CDR1 SNHLY, CDR2 FYNNEI. With 11 bases clipped from V and 6 bases from J, the junction kept 8 bases outside the gene matches. This CDR3 has 13 residues. The CDR3 region is CASRGQQDEKLFF. The DNA for the CDR3 is TGTGCCTCCAGGGGGCAGCAGGATGAAAAACTGTTTTTT. The whole variable domain, filled in from reference TRBV2 and TRBJ1-4, reads EPEVTQTPSHQVTQMGQEVILRCVPISNHLYFYWYRQILGQKVEFLVSFYNNEISEKSEIFDDQFSVERPDGSNFTLKIRSTKLEDSAMYFCASRGQQDEKLFFGSGTQLSVL.

This clone was found a few times. This sample includes further DNA sequences coding for the same CDR3. V is TRBV28 and J is TRBJ1-1; 10 positions agree with TRBD1. After removal of 6 bases from V and 5 bases from J, the junction contained 3 bases not matched to a gene. The CDR3 is made up of 13 amino acids. Germline lookup yields CDR1 MDHEN and CDR2 SYDVKM. CDR3 in amino acids: CASSLGQGTEAFF. In nucleotides, the CDR3 is TGTGCCAGCAGCCTGGGACAGGGGACTGAAGCTTTCTTT.

The chain links TRBV29-1 to TRBJ2-7, with 7 bases identical to TRBD1. The CDR3 contains 12 residues. Germline V gene data show CDR1 as SQVTM and CDR2 as ANQGSEA. V was pared by 8 bases and J by 1 base, with 5 bases of the junction left unmatched. The CDR3 sequence is CSIRGQSYEQYF. CDR3 in DNA: TGCAGCATACGGGGACAGTCCTACGAGCAGTACTTC.

This chain uses TRBV5-6 with TRBJ2-3; D call uncertain. Between the trimmed V and J ends, which lost 4 bases and 2 bases, there was a span of 14 bases. The CDR3 totals 15 residues. Germline V gene lookup returns CDR1 SGHDT and CDR2 YYEEEE. CDR3 DNA: TGTGCCAGCAGCGCAGGTCACCAGCTCACAGATACGCAGTATTTT. It translates to CASSAGHQLTDTQYF.

This clone has just one count. The chain combines TRBV9 with TRBJ2-2; TRBD2 matches 7 bases. The CDR3 sequence is 15 residues long. The ends lost 4 bases at V and 6 bases at J; junction bases unmatched: 9. The germline gives CDR1 SGDLS, CDR2 YYNGEE. CDR3 region: CASSPSGLRSGELFF. The CDR3 DNA is TGTGCCAGCAGCCCCTCGGGACTACGTTCCGGGGAGCTGTTTTTT.

V is TRBV27 and J is TRBJ1-1; D might be TRBD1 (5 bases). This CDR3 contains 15 residues. V was clipped by 0 bases and J by 7 bases, with 15 bases between them. The V gene's germline CDR1 is MNHEY and CDR2 SMNVEV (reference sequence). This CDR3 reads CASSLSGGATVEAFF. In DNA, the CDR3 is TGTGCCAGCAGTTTATCGGGTGGGGCGACAGTTGAAGCTTTCTTT.

The rearrangement joins TRBV19 to TRBJ1-2, with D possibly TRBD1 on 5 matching bases. Trimming pared 8 bases from V and 5 bases from J, leaving 15 bases between. The CDR3 loop spans 13 amino acids. Germline CDR1 is LNHDA and CDR2 is SQIVND (reference sequence). CDR3 nucleotides: TGTGCCAGTCATCCCGGGACTGCGTATGGCTACACCTTC. Translation: CASHPGTAYGYTF.

The chain combines TRBV4-1 with TRBJ2-2; D possibly corresponds to TRBD1 (6 bases). V was shortened by 1 base and J by 0 bases, with 15 bases between the two germline ends. The CDR3 is made up of 18 amino acids. Germline V gene lookup returns CDR1 MGHRA and CDR2 YSYEKL. The CDR3 nucleotides read TGCGCCAGCAGCCAAGCCAACAGGGTATGGACGAACACCGGGGAGCTGTTTTTT. Protein product: CASSQANRVWTNTGELFF.

A single count supports this clone. J is TRBJ1-1 and V is TRBV30; 7 nucleotides align to TRBD1. The V and J ends lost 3 bases and 0 bases, in that order; junction bases with no gene match: 1. The CDR3 has 13 amino acids. The germline V gene has CDR1 GTSNPN and CDR2 SVGIG (reference sequence). The CDR3 bases are TGTGCCTGGAGGGGACAGTTGAACACTGAAGCTTTCTTT. It is translated as CAWRGQLNTEAFF.